This record covers a single TCR beta chain. This sample is drawn from a study of blood T cell repertoires in COVID-19. The table came from immunoSEQ multiplex PCR; TCRdb's copy has only in-frame clones and leaves some out. The sample includes about 210,000 clones, over 80% of them seen just once. Germline V lookup: CDR1 MNHEY, CDR2 SMNVEV (reference sequence). The CDR3 is 16 residues long. V trimming: 0 bases; J trimming: 8 bases; junction bases outside the gene matches: 4. V usage is TRBV27 and J usage is TRBJ2-1; 13 bases align to TRBD2. Specimen: PBMCs or T cells enriched from blood (not recorded which). This clonotype originated in a man aged 18 to 30 with acute COVID-19. The CDR3 sequence: CASSLSLLAGGHEQFF. Here the CDR3 DNA reads TGTGCCAGCAGTTTATCTCTACTAGCGGGAGGGCATGAGCAGTTCTTC.